The sequence of this TCR beta chain was determined in a study of T cell responses to AZD1222 COVID-19 vaccine. The V gene's germline CDR1 is MNHEY and CDR2 SVGAGI. This CDR3 has 14 amino acids. V shed 6 bases and J shed 1 base, with 10 bases lying between them. TCRdb's table, derived via immunoSEQ multiplex PCR, lists solely in-frame clones and lacks some. In the table there are 160,000 or so clones, approximately 87% of which are singletons. The chain joins TRBV6-5 to TRBJ1-5; a weak D match, TRBD1 (5 bases). The sequences come from peripheral blood, collected 28 days after the second AZD1222 dose. The sequence derives from an adult who received the AZD1222 COVID-19 vaccine. CDR3 protein: CASRGQGSNQPQHF. Here the CDR3 DNA reads TGTGCCAGCAGGGGTCAGGGAAGCAATCAGCCCCAGCATTTT.